The 32 T cell receptor beta chains presented below share a single source sample, sequenced in a study of metastatic and nonmetastatic thyroid tumors. Until they underwent thyroid surgery, no patient had received any treatment. TCRdb re-called clones via MiXCR from the PCR reads. The data hold approximately 32,000 clones, with about 18% observed a single time. The sample comprised blood. These receptors all come from a female donor with papillary thyroid cancer or a benign thyroid nodule (not recorded which). Some clones in this sample may be carry-over from other donors' samples.

This clone has a count of ten or more. This chain connects TRBV15 to TRBJ1-3; a weak D match, TRBD1 (5 bases). Trimming took off 3 bases at V and 4 bases at J, with 7 bases between the two ends. The germline V gene encodes CDR1 LNHNV and CDR2 YYDKDF (reference sequence). There are 13 residues in the CDR3. The CDR3 DNA follows: TGTGCCACCAGCAGGGGGGTAGGAAACACCATATATTTT. It yields the protein CATSRGVGNTIYF.

This clone has ten or more counts. The V and J genes are TRBV7-9 and TRBJ2-7; 7 nucleotides align to TRBD1. V dropped 3 bases and J dropped 0; count of bases not matched to a gene: 5. The CDR3 covers 15 residues. CDR1 is SEHNR and CDR2 is FQNEAQ in the germline V gene (reference sequence). Here the CDR3 reads CASSFGTVSSYEQYF. In DNA form, the CDR3 reads TGTGCCAGCAGCTTCGGGACAGTTAGCTCCTACGAGCAGTACTTC.

This chain joins TRBV7-2 and TRBJ1-5; no firm D call. Trimming removed 2 bases at V and 4 bases at J, with 6 bases between. Looked up from germline, CDR1 is SGHTA and CDR2 is FQGNSA. The CDR3 consists of 13 residues. The chain's CDR3 is CASSLWGNQPQHF. In DNA form, the CDR3 reads TGTGCCAGCAGCTTATGGGGTAATCAGCCCCAGCATTTT.

This clone was counted at least ten times. The chain has TRBV18 and TRBJ1-6; unclear D gene. The CDR3 covers 13 residues. Trimming left V 8 bases short and J 8 bases short, with 13 bases between. From germline, CDR1 is KGHSH and CDR2 LQKENI. In DNA, the CDR3 is TGTGCCAGCCAGATGGGGAGAGATTCACCCCTCCACTTT. Translation gives CASQMGRDSPLHF.

Note on this clone: A much larger clone lies a single base off, so this may be a read error. The rearrangement uses TRBV6-1 and TRBJ2-5, with 7 bases fitting TRBD2. There are 16 residues in the CDR3. The V gene's germline CDR1 is MNHNS and CDR2 SASEGT. CDR3 in amino acids: CASSEGGGNVQETHCF. CDR3 nucleotides: TGTGCCAGCAGTGAAGGGGGAGGGAACGTCCAAGAGACCCATTGCTTC.

The J gene is TRBJ1-4, the V gene TRBV28; D ambiguous. Trimming stripped 2 bases from V and 0 bases from J, with 7 bases between. From germline, CDR1 is MDHEN and CDR2 SYDVKM. This CDR3 comprises 15 residues. Here the CDR3 reads CASSLQSATNEKLFF. In DNA, the CDR3 is TGTGCCAGCAGTTTACAGTCTGCAACTAATGAAAAACTGTTTTTT.

This clone has at least ten counts. The rearrangement joins TRBV7-3 to TRBJ2-3, with a possible D match to TRBD1 (7 bases). V was cut by 3 bases and J by 3 bases, with 13 bases left in between. Germline V CDR1 and CDR2: SGHTA, FQGTGA. The CDR3 loop spans 15 amino acids. The CDR3 bases are TGTGCCAGCAGCTTCGGAGGGGGCCGGACAGATACGCAGTATTTT. Translation: CASSFGGGRTDTQYF.

The chain has TRBV2 and TRBJ1-1, with a possible D match to TRBD1 (6 bases). CDR3 length equals 13 residues. Germline V gives CDR1 SNHLY, CDR2 FYNNEI. V lost 5 bases and J lost 1, with 8 bases in between. In nucleotides, the CDR3 is TGTGCCAGCAGTATGGGACAGAACACTGAAGCTTTCTTT. Translated: CASSMGQNTEAFF.

This clone showed up just a few times. This chain links TRBV12-3 or TRBV12-4 with TRBJ1-2, with a possible D match to TRBD1 (6 bases). This CDR3 region has 13 residues. The V end lost 3 bases, the J end lost 6 bases, and 11 bases lay between the germline ends. The CDR3 DNA reads as TGTGCCAGCAGTTTTTGGACAGAAGATGGCTACACCTTC. Translated: CASSFWTEDGYTF.

This clone was seen repeatedly, ten times or more. The chain uses TRBV9 and TRBJ2-7, with 8 bases fitting TRBD1. Losses at the gene ends were 3 bases for V and 2 bases for J; bases not matched to a gene: 4. This CDR3 has 14 amino acids. Germline V gene sequence: CDR1 SGDLS, CDR2 YYNGEE. The CDR3 region is CASSGTGSTYEQYF. The CDR3, as DNA: TGTGCCAGCAGCGGGACAGGGAGTACCTACGAGCAGTACTTC.

This clone was counted only a few times. With a much larger clone just one base away, this may be a read error. The gene calls are TRBV11-1 and TRBJ2-3; 11 positions agree with TRBD2. The ends lost 5 bases at V and 6 bases at J; junction bases unmatched: 10. CDR3 length: 16 amino acids. Germline CDR1 SGHAT, CDR2 FQDESV (reference sequence). CDR3: CASSQGTSGPCDTQYF. For the CDR3, the DNA is TGTGCCAGCAGCCAGGGGACTAGCGGCCCATGTGATACGCAGTATTTT.

The V gene is TRBV5-1, the J gene TRBJ2-5; D gene uncertain. CDR3 size: 15 residues. Germline CDR1 reads SGHRS; CDR2 reads YFSETQ. V lost 1 base, J lost 4 bases, and 14 bases lay in between. CDR3 in amino acids: CASSLYSSLGETQYF. The CDR3 bases are TGCGCCAGCAGCTTGTATAGTTCCCTTGGAGAGACCCAGTACTTC.

This clone was observed at least ten times. The rearrangement links TRBV28 to TRBJ1-2; D uncertain. V was clipped by 7 bases and J by 4 bases, with 13 bases between them. This CDR3 spans 13 amino acids. The germline V gene encodes CDR1 MDHEN and CDR2 SYDVKM. CDR3 sequence: CASNVGIRYGYTF. The CDR3, as DNA: TGTGCCAGCAATGTCGGGATACGCTATGGCTACACCTTC.

In its sample, this clone was seen many times. The chain joins TRBV5-1 to TRBJ1-3, with D unresolved. There are 14 residues in the CDR3. Germline-derived CDR1 and CDR2 are SGHRS and YFSETQ. V dropped 4 bases and J dropped 0 bases, with 8 bases sitting between them. The CDR3 DNA reads as TGCGCCAGCAGCCCCGGGCCCTCTGGAAACACCATATATTTT. Translation: CASSPGPSGNTIYF. Full variable domain (missing parts from reference TRBV5-1 and TRBJ1-3): KAGVTQTPRYLIKTRGQQVTLSCSPISGHRSVSWYQQTPGQGLQFLFEYFSETQRNKGNFPGRFSGRQFSNSRSEMNVSTLELGDSALYLCASSPGPSGNTIYFGEGSWLTVV.

The sample holds many counts of this clone. The rearrangement joins TRBV12-3 or TRBV12-4 to TRBJ2-5; D possibly corresponds to TRBD1 (6 bases). V lost 4 bases to trimming and J lost 1 base, with 7 bases between them. The CDR3 runs 13 residues. The CDR3 here is CASSSDSQETQYF. CDR3 DNA: TGTGCCAGCAGTTCGGACAGCCAAGAGACCCAGTACTTC.

This clone has ten or more counts. The chain links TRBV20-1 to TRBJ2-3; possibly TRBD1 for D (6 bases). V was shortened by 6 bases and J by 2 bases, with 15 bases between the two germline ends. The germline V gene has CDR1 DFQATT and CDR2 SNEGSKA (reference sequence). This CDR3 comprises 14 residues. The CDR3 DNA is TGCAGTGCCCTGGGACATCTAGACACAGATACGCAGTATTTT. This translates into CSALGHLDTDTQYF.

This clone appeared many times. The V and J genes are TRBV6-5 and TRBJ2-2, with D possibly matching TRBD1 (6 bases). The CDR3 consists of 14 residues. The germline V gene has CDR1 MNHEY and CDR2 SVGAGI. Trimming shortened V by 2 bases and J by 7 bases, and 11 bases separated the two germline ends. CDR3 sequence: CASSYPGVSGELFF. Written as DNA, the CDR3 is TGTGCCAGCAGTTACCCAGGGGTTAGCGGGGAGCTGTTTTTT.

In its sample, this clone ranks as medium-sized. CDR3 DNA: TGTGCCAGCATAATGGAGGATACTTCACCCCTCCACTTT. This codes for CASIMEDTSPLHF. J is TRBJ1-6 and V is TRBV6-1; D is ambiguous. The CDR3 runs to 13 residues. Germline values: CDR1 MNHNS, CDR2 SASEGT. The V and J ends lost 7 bases and 9 bases respectively, with 13 bases between them.

In its sample, this clone was seen many times. This chain joins TRBV3-1 and TRBJ1-1; 7 bases fit TRBD1. In germline, CDR1 is LGHDT, CDR2 YNNKEL (reference sequence). This CDR3 has 14 amino acids. V gave up 9 bases and J gave up 0 bases; unmatched junction bases: 7. The chain's CDR3 is CASINRGLNTEAFF. DNA for the CDR3: TGTGCCAGTATAAACAGGGGTTTGAACACTGAAGCTTTCTTT. Full variable domain (remainder filled in from reference TRBV3-1 and TRBJ1-1): DTAVSQTPKYLVTQMGNDKSIKCEQNLGHDTMYWYKQDSKKFLKIMFSYNNKELIINETVPNRFSPKSPDKAHLNLHINSLELGDSAVYFCASINRGLNTEAFFGQGTRLTVV.

There are a few counts of this clone. J is TRBJ1-1 and V is TRBV6-6; no firm D call. CDR1 and CDR2 from the germline V gene are MNHNY and SVGAGI (reference sequence). The CDR3 covers 13 residues. The V and J ends lost 5 bases and 1 base respectively, with 8 bases between them. CDR3 loop: CASSTQENTEAFF. CDR3 DNA: TGTGCCAGCAGTACTCAGGAGAACACTGAAGCTTTCTTT.

This clone was observed a handful of times. The junction does not match germline at one end; this may be a read error. The rearrangement joins TRBV6-1 to TRBJ1-2; 11 bases are a match to TRBD1. The germline V gene encodes CDR1 MNHNS and CDR2 SASEGT. The CDR3 length is 17 residues. CDR3 nucleotide sequence: TGTGCCAGCAGTGAAGAGGAAGGGACAGGGGGAGGAGGTGGCTACACATTC. This encodes CASSEEEGTGGGGGYTF.

This clone has a count of ten or more. The rearrangement uses TRBV11-2 and TRBJ1-1; TRBD1 is a possible D gene (5 bases). This CDR3 is built from 15 residues. Trimming pared 3 bases from V and 0 bases from J, leaving 11 bases between. Looked up from germline, CDR1 is SGHAT and CDR2 is FQNNGV. CDR3: CASSFSGPMNTEAFF. DNA for the CDR3: TGTGCCAGCAGCTTTTCAGGGCCCATGAACACTGAAGCTTTCTTT.

At least ten counts were recorded for this clone. V gene TRBV7-8 combines with J gene TRBJ2-3; 10 bases fit TRBD1. Trimming took 5 bases from V and 0 from J; bases not matched to a gene: 8. The CDR3 extends over 17 amino acids. CDR1 and CDR2 from the germline V gene are SGHVS and FQNEAQ. CDR3 in amino acids: CASSQSEGQGSTDTQYF. CDR3 coding DNA: TGTGCCAGCAGCCAGTCGGAGGGACAGGGGAGCACAGATACGCAGTATTTT.

Details on this clone: Germline and junction disagree at one end, which may indicate a read error. The chain joins TRBV11-3 to TRBJ2-6; D might be TRBD1 or TRBD2, each matching 5 bases. Per the germline V gene, CDR1 is SGHNT and CDR2 is YENEEA. The CDR3 consists of 20 residues. The DNA of the CDR3 is TGTGCCAGCAGCTTAGTTTTTACGAACAGGATTCCTTTCGGGGCCAACTTCCTGACTTTC. It yields the protein CASSLVFTNRIPFGANFLTF.

Remarks on this clone: One end of the junction does not line up with germline, which may come from a read error. The genes are TRBV20-1 and TRBJ2-2, with 9 bases matching TRBD1. The CDR3 sequence is 14 residues long. Looked up from germline, CDR1 is DFQATT and CDR2 is SNEGSKA (reference sequence). The CDR3 here is CSARHRGQVWELVF. The CDR3, as DNA: TGCAGTGCTAGACACAGGGGGCAGGTCTGGGAGCTGGTTTTT.

The table lists this clone with many counts. V gene TRBV5-1 combines with J gene TRBJ2-3; 7 bases match TRBD2. Germline V gene data show CDR1 as SGHRS and CDR2 as YFSETQ. With 4 bases clipped from V and 6 bases from J, the junction kept 17 bases outside the gene matches. The CDR3 runs 17 residues. CDR3 loop: CASSLIVDWTRVDTQYF. CDR3 sequence (DNA): TGCGCCAGCAGCCTTATCGTTGACTGGACTAGAGTGGATACGCAGTATTTT.

Sample share makes this clone medium-sized. J is TRBJ1-2 and V is TRBV12-3 or TRBV12-4; D gene unclear. The CDR3 sequence is 13 residues long. V lost 1 base and J lost 8, with 11 bases in between. The CDR3 DNA reads as TGTGCCAGCAGTTTAGGTGATTCCAAAGGCTACACCTTC. This encodes CASSLGDSKGYTF.

This clone appeared a few times. This chain links TRBV6-1 with TRBJ1-5, with a tentative D call TRBD1 (5 bases). CDR1 is MNHNS and CDR2 is SASEGT in the germline V gene. V was trimmed by 4 bases and J by 2 bases, leaving 15 bases between them. The CDR3 spans 16 residues. Here the CDR3 DNA reads TGTGCCAGCAGTGTCGAAACAGGAGGTGGCAATCAGCCCCAGCATTTT. Protein sequence: CASSVETGGGNQPQHF.

The sample holds many counts of this clone. The chain carries TRBV11-3 and TRBJ1-3, with unresolved D. Between the trimmed V and J ends, which lost 3 bases and 3 bases, there was a span of 12 bases. Germline V CDR1 and CDR2: SGHNT, YENEEA. The CDR3 runs 15 residues. The DNA of the CDR3 is TGTGCCAGCAGCTTGGCCAGCGAAGGTGGAAACACCATATATTTT. Amino acids: CASSLASEGGNTIYF.

This clone was picked up many times. V is TRBV2 and J is TRBJ1-3; D gene uncertain. Trimming removed 1 base from V and 0 bases from J, with 7 bases in between. Germline V gene sequence: CDR1 SNHLY, CDR2 FYNNEI. The CDR3 consists of 15 residues. The CDR3 reads CASSEGETSGNTIYF. The CDR3 DNA sequence: TGTGCCAGCAGTGAAGGAGAGACCTCTGGAAACACCATATATTTT.

This clone was picked up many times. This rearrangement joins TRBV4-2 to TRBJ2-3; TRBD2 aligns across 14 bases. CDR3 length: 19 residues. J was trimmed by 0 bases and V by 4 bases; bases with no gene match: 9. Germline CDR1 and CDR2: LGHNA and YNFKEQ. The CDR3 is CASSLYKGLAGVSTDTQYF. The CDR3 nucleotides are TGTGCCAGCAGCCTTTATAAGGGACTAGCGGGAGTCAGCACAGATACGCAGTATTTT.

The gene calls are TRBV10-3 and TRBJ2-7; maybe TRBD2 (6 bases). Trimming stripped 6 bases from V and 2 bases from J, with 14 bases between. CDR1 and CDR2 from the germline V gene are ENHRY and SYGVKD. The CDR3 has 14 amino acids. The CDR3 sequence: CAISDRDSAYEQYF. CDR3 nucleotide sequence: TGTGCCATCAGCGACCGGGACTCAGCCTACGAGCAGTACTTC.